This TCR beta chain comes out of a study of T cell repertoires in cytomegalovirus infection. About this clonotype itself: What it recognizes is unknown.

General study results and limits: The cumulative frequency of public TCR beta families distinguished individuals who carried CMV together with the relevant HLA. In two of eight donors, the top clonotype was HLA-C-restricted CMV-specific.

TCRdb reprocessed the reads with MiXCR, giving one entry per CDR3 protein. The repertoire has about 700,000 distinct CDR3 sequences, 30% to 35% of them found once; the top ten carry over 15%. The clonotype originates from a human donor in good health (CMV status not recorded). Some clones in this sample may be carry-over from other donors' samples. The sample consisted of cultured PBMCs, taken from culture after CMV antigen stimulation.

The CDR3 loop is CASSGYRGTQNTEAFF. The DNA for the CDR3 is TGTGCCAGTAGTGGGTATCGTGGGACACAAAACACTGAAGCTTTCTTT. The chain joins TRBV19 to TRBJ1-1; a weak D match, TRBD1 (6 bases). The CDR3 is 16 residues long. V shed 5 bases and J shed 2 bases, with 18 bases lying between them. The germline V gene encodes CDR1 LNHDA and CDR2 SQIVND (reference sequence).